The entry that follows covers one T cell receptor (beta chain) sequence. No antigen is known for it. The data were taken from a study of Ad26.COV2.S vaccination and SARS-CoV-2 variants. In the study overall: Of the COV1001 trial arms, the Ad26.COV2.S arm included the donor. Study-level points and caveats: Reportedly, after vaccination the spike-specific CD8+ and CD4+ T cell responses displayed substantial breadth.

Treatment reported: 15 to 20 received Ad26.COV2.S at low or high dose, single or two shots; 5 received placebo; per-sample allocation not given. Collection of the samples took place on day 63 after the first injection of vaccine or placebo. Trimming took 3 bases from V and 10 from J, leaving 13 bases between them. Germline-derived CDR1 and CDR2 are SGHTA and FQGTGA. The CDR3 spans 13 residues. Some clones are missing from TCRdb's copy, which holds only in-frame ones; the method was immunoSEQ multiplex PCR. The data hold roughly 350,000 clones, with about nine tenths observed a single time. The chain has TRBV7-3 and TRBJ2-1; D may be TRBD2 (5 bases). This clonotype was obtained from a person aged 18 to 65 who received the Ad26.COV2.S COVID-19 vaccine or a placebo. The sample consisted of peripheral blood, taken in a trial of Ad26.COV2.S vaccine versus placebo. CDR3 bases: TGTGCCAGCAGCTTGGGAGACTTCGGGGAGCAGTTCTTC. It translates to CASSLGDFGEQFF.